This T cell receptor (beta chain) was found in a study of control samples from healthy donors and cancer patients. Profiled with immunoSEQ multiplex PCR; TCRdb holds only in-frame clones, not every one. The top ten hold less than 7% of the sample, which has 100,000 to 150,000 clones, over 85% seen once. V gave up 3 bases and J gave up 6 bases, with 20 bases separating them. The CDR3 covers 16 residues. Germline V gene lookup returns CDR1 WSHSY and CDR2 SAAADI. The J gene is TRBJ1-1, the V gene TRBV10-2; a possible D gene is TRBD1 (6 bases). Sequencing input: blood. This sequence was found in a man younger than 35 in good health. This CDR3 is CASSDPFWGGGAEAFF. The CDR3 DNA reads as TGCGCCAGCAGTGACCCCTTTTGGGGGGGCGGCGCTGAAGCTTTCTTT.